The 15 T cell receptor beta chains given below trace back to one sample, sequenced in a study of cytomegalovirus exposure and HLA in healthy donors. The PCR made use of 60 Vbeta and 13 Jbeta primers. Sequencing was performed with immunoSEQ multiplex PCR; in TCRdb, only in-frame clones are kept and a portion is missing. The sample lists about 160,000 clones; roughly two thirds were seen once. Sequencing used PBMCs. Receptors originate from a woman younger than 45 in good health and CMV-seronegative.

This chain joins TRBV5-1 and TRBJ2-5; tentative D call: TRBD1 (5 bases). The germline CDR1 and CDR2 sequences are SGHRS and YFSETQ. The CDR3 has 15 amino acids. Trimming took off 0 bases at V and 5 bases at J, with 14 bases between the two ends. Here the CDR3 reads CASSLEIDSFETQYF. The DNA for the CDR3 is TGCGCCAGCAGCTTGGAGATAGACAGTTTTGAGACCCAGTACTTC.

The chain carries TRBV7-2 and TRBJ1-1, with D maybe TRBD1 (6 bases). The CDR3 has 15 amino acids. The germline V gene has CDR1 SGHTA and CDR2 FQGNSA. V lost 3 bases and J lost 6, with 17 bases in between. CDR3 nucleotides: TGTGCCAGCAGCTTCGGGGGGCGCATGTTGGCTGAAGCTTTCTTT. Its translation: CASSFGGRMLAEAFF.

This CDR3 is CASSRFSAPYTDTQYF. CDR3 coding DNA: TGTGCCAGCAGCCGTTTTAGCGCGCCCTACACAGATACGCAGTATTTT. This chain connects TRBV11-3 to TRBJ2-3, with a possible D match to TRBD2 (5 bases). Trimming took 5 bases from V and 2 from J, leaving 17 bases between them. Germline assignment: CDR1 SGHNT and CDR2 YENEEA. The CDR3 covers 16 residues.

The chain combines TRBV11-1 with TRBJ2-5, with a tentative D call TRBD1 (6 bases). This CDR3 has 18 residues. Germline V gives CDR1 SGHAT, CDR2 FQDESV (reference sequence). V gave up 2 bases and J gave up 1 base, with 20 bases separating them. CDR3 loop: CASSLNGGRGISQETQYF. The CDR3 DNA reads as TGTGCCAGCAGCTTAAATGGCGGCAGGGGCATATCCCAAGAGACCCAGTACTTC. Supplemented by reference TRBV11-1 and TRBJ2-5, the full variable domain reads EAEVAQSPRYKITEKSQAVAFWCDPISGHATLYWYRQILGQGPELLVQFQDESVVDDSQLPKDRFSAERLKGVDSTLKIQPAELGDSAMYLCASSLNGGRGISQETQYFGPGTRLLVL.

This clone was recorded only once. The DNA of the CDR3 is TGTGCCAGCAGTTTCGGGACAGGGTCACTTGATCAGCCCCAGCATTTT. Translated, it gives CASSFGTGSLDQPQHF. The rearrangement links TRBV28 to TRBJ1-5; 9 nucleotides align to TRBD1. J was trimmed by 5 bases and V by 3 bases; bases with no gene match: 8. The CDR3 totals 16 residues. CDR1 is MDHEN and CDR2 is SYDVKM in the germline V gene.

The chain is built from TRBV19 and TRBJ2-5; 8 nucleotides align to TRBD2. The CDR3 sequence is 14 residues long. The V and J ends lost 3 bases and 4 bases, in that order; junction bases with no gene match: 4. Germline V gives CDR1 LNHDA, CDR2 SQIVND (reference sequence). The CDR3 region is CASSIGGRRETQYF. In nucleotides, the CDR3 is TGTGCCAGTAGTATTGGCGGGAGGAGAGAGACCCAGTACTTC.

The chain couples TRBV11-3 to TRBJ2-7; D is possibly TRBD2 (6 bases). The CDR3 consists of 15 residues. In germline, CDR1 is SGHNT, CDR2 YENEEA. Between the trimmed V and J ends, which lost 1 base and 3 bases, there was a span of 13 bases. CDR3 sequence reads: CASSLGAGGDYEQYF. CDR3 nucleotides: TGTGCCAGCAGCTTAGGGGCAGGAGGGGACTACGAGCAGTACTTC.

This chain links TRBV29-1 with TRBJ2-1, with D perhaps matching TRBD2 (6 bases). Trimming left V 6 bases short and J 5 bases short, with 17 bases between. This CDR3 comprises 14 residues. Germline-derived CDR1 and CDR2 are SQVTM and ANQGSEA. The CDR3 bases are TGCAGCGTGCAGGGAATGCGGGGTAACAATGAGCAGTTCTTC. Translated, it gives CSVQGMRGNNEQFF.

The J gene is TRBJ1-2, the V gene TRBV7-2; D is uncertain. This CDR3 has 13 residues. Trimming removed 0 bases at V and 2 bases at J, with 4 bases between. The V gene's germline CDR1 is SGHTA and CDR2 FQGNSA. The CDR3, as DNA: TGTGCCAGCAGCTTAGCGCAGAACTATGGCTACACCTTC. It encodes CASSLAQNYGYTF.

The chain recombines TRBV4-2 with TRBJ2-7, with 10 bases that match TRBD2. CDR3 length: 19 residues. V was clipped by 3 bases and J by 2 bases; unmatched bases: 16. Germline lookup yields CDR1 LGHNA and CDR2 YNFKEQ. CDR3 DNA: TGTGCCAGCAGCCATTCACTAGCGGGATTTTCCCTTGGTGCCTACGAGCAGTACTTC. It yields the protein CASSHSLAGFSLGAYEQYF.

Turning to this clone: One end of the junction is discordant with germline, which a read error may explain. V usage is TRBV2 and J usage is TRBJ2-7; D is possibly TRBD2 (6 bases). This CDR3 is 12 amino acids long. CDR1 and CDR2 (germline): SNHLY, FYNNEI. The CDR3 region is CASGEDYYEQYF. The CDR3 nucleotides are TGTGCCAGCGGTGAGGACTACTACGAGCAGTACTTC.

The chain couples TRBV28 to TRBJ1-2; 8 positions agree with TRBD1. The germline V gene encodes CDR1 MDHEN and CDR2 SYDVKM. This CDR3 spans 16 amino acids. Trimming took 5 bases from V and 4 from J; bases not matched to a gene: 12. The CDR3 loop is CASSPRTGHSVYGYTF. Written as DNA, the CDR3 is TGTGCCAGCAGTCCCCGGACAGGGCACAGTGTCTATGGCTACACCTTC.

The genes are TRBV27 and TRBJ2-7; 8 positions agree with TRBD1. Germline assignment: CDR1 MNHEY and CDR2 SMNVEV (reference sequence). The CDR3 is made up of 14 amino acids. With 5 bases clipped from V and 7 bases from J, the junction kept 10 bases outside the gene matches. CDR3 loop: CASSLTGVGGEQYF. The CDR3 DNA is TGTGCCAGCAGTCTGACAGGGGTAGGAGGTGAGCAGTACTTC.

This clone has a handful of counts. This sequence joins TRBV28 and TRBJ2-6; D is possibly TRBD2 (5 bases). CDR1 is MDHEN, CDR2 SYDVKM, per germline. The CDR3 spans 16 residues. V was pared by 4 bases and J by 6 bases, with 16 bases between. The CDR3 nucleotides are TGTGCCAGCAGTTCTCATACGGGGTTAGAGGCCAACGTCCTGACTTTC. Translating gives CASSSHTGLEANVLTF.

The chain carries TRBV7-2 and TRBJ2-5; no definite D call. Trimming cost V 3 bases and J 5 bases, with 4 bases left between them. Germline V gives CDR1 SGHTA, CDR2 FQGNSA. The length of the CDR3 is 11 residues. The CDR3 bases are TGTGCCAGCAGCTTCTCGGAGACCCAGTACTTC. Translation: CASSFSETQYF.